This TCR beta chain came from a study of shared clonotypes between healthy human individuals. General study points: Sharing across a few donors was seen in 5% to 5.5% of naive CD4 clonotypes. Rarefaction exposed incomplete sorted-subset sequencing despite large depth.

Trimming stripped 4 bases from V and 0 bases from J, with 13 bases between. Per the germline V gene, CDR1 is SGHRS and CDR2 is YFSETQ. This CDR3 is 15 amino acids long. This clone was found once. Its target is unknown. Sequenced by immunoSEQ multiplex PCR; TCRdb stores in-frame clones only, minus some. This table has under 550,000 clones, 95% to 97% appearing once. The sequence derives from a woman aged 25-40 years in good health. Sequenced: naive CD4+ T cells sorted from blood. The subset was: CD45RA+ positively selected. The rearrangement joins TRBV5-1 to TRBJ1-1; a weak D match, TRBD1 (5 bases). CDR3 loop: CASSRQTEMNTEAFF. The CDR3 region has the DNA TGCGCCAGCAGCCGCCAGACAGAAATGAACACTGAAGCTTTCTTT.